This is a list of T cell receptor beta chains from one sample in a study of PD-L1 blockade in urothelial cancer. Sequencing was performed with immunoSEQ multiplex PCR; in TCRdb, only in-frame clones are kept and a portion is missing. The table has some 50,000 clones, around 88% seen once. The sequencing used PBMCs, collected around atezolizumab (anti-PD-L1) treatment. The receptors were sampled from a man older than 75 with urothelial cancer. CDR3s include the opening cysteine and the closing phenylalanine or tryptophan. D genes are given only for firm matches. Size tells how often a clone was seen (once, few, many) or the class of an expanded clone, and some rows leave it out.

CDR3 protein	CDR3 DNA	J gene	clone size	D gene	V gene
CASHPPTNLKRANYGYTF	TGTGCCAGCCACCCGCCAACGAATCTAAAACGAGCTAACTATGGCTACACCTTC	TRBJ1-2	once	-	TRBV21-1
CSVESGPLGYTF	TGCAGCGTTGAATCAGGGCCCCTAGGCTACACCTTC	TRBJ1-2	-	-	TRBV29-1
CAWTNIRGDGYTF	TGTGCCTGGACCAACATCAGGGGGGATGGCTACACCTTC	TRBJ1-2	few	TRBD1	TRBV30
CASTAQGPGGYGYTF	TGCGCCAGCACCGCACAGGGGCCCGGGGGCTATGGCTACACCTTC	TRBJ1-2	-	TRBD1	TRBV5-1
CASTLLRGSGLAVTGELFF	TGTGCCAGCACCCTTCTCAGAGGGTCAGGACTAGCGGTGACCGGGGAGCTGTTTTTT	TRBJ2-2	-	TRBD2	TRBV27
CAWSRGHYGYTF	TGTGCCTGGTCAAGGGGGCACTATGGCTACACCTTC	TRBJ1-2	-	TRBD1	TRBV30
CASSHRGGDTGELFF	TGTGCCAGCAGCCACAGGGGAGGAGACACCGGGGAGCTGTTTTTT	TRBJ2-2	-	-	TRBV7-9
CASSSTGDYGYTF	TGTGCCAGCAGTTCGACAGGGGACTATGGCTACACCTTC	TRBJ1-2	-	TRBD1	TRBV6-1
CASSHKASDTQYF	TGTGCCAGCAGCCATAAAGCTTCGGATACGCAGTATTTT	TRBJ2-3	-	-	TRBV13
CASSPRSGGSATGELFF	TGTGCCAGCTCGCCGCGTAGTGGCGGGAGTGCCACCGGGGAGCTGTTTTTT	TRBJ2-2	-	TRBD2	TRBV18
CASKTNTGELFF	TGCGCCAGCAAGACAAACACCGGGGAGCTGTTTTTT	TRBJ2-2	once	-	TRBV10-2
CASGSKQRANTGELFF	TGTGCCAGCGGTTCAAAACAGCGGGCGAACACCGGGGAGCTGTTTTTT	TRBJ2-2	-	-	TRBV9
CAWSVRSYSTDTQYF	TGTGCCTGGAGTGTACGTTCCTATAGCACAGATACGCAGTATTTT	TRBJ2-3	-	-	TRBV30
CSLTGREGRWEQFF	TGCAGCCTGACAGGGCGGGAGGGCCGGTGGGAGCAGTTCTTC	TRBJ2-1	-	TRBD2	TRBV29-1
CASSEQAWGNTIYF	TGTGCCAGCAGTGAACAGGCCTGGGGAAACACCATATATTTT	TRBJ1-3	once	-	TRBV6-1
CASSALDPGELFF	TGTGCCAGTAGCGCACTAGACCCCGGGGAGCTGTTTTTT	TRBJ2-2	-	-	TRBV19
CASSKEVRKKTAEDTQYF	TGTGCCAGCAGCAAAGAGGTGAGAAAAAAAACCGCGGAGGATACGCAGTATTTT	TRBJ2-3	-	-	TRBV21-1
CASSATGTPDTQYF	TGTGCCAGCAGTGCGACAGGGACTCCAGATACGCAGTATTTT	TRBJ2-3	-	-	TRBV6-4
CASSSGTGLYF	TGTGCCAGCAGCAGCGGGACAGGGCTGTACTTC	TRBJ2-4	once	TRBD1	TRBV6-5
CASSLGGQGAYGYTF	TGTGCCAGCAGCTTGGGTGGACAGGGGGCTTATGGCTACACCTTC	TRBJ1-2	-	TRBD1	TRBV5-4
CASSLTGNYNEQFF	TGTGCCAGCAGCTTAACAGGGAACTACAATGAGCAGTTCTTC	TRBJ2-1	-	-	TRBV11-3
CASRGLAGVSNIQYF	TGCGCCAGCAGAGGACTAGCGGGAGTTAGCAACATTCAGTACTTC	TRBJ2-4	-	TRBD2	TRBV10-2
CSVEGFRGYEDEQFF	TGCAGCGTTGAAGGGTTTCGAGGGTATGAGGATGAGCAGTTCTTC	TRBJ2-1	-	-	TRBV29-1
CASSEVAGGRYNEQFF	TGCGCCAGCAGTGAGGTAGCGGGAGGCCGCTACAATGAGCAGTTCTTC	TRBJ2-1	-	TRBD2	TRBV10-1
CASTGTGTTGELFF	TGTGCCAGCACCGGGACAGGGACCACCGGGGAGCTGTTTTTT	TRBJ2-2	-	TRBD1	TRBV6-1
CSVEGQGADEQYF	TGCAGCGTTGAGGGACAGGGGGCTGACGAGCAGTACTTC	TRBJ2-7	-	TRBD1	TRBV29-1
CASSLAAGDDTQYF	TGCGCCAGCAGCTTGGCCGCGGGGGATGATACGCAGTATTTT	TRBJ2-3	once	TRBD2	TRBV5-1
CASSLGTGGQQYF	TGTGCCAGCAGCTTAGGGACAGGCGGGCAGCAGTACTTC	TRBJ2-7	-	TRBD1	TRBV7-2
CASSRTGTGTYEQYF	TGCGCCAGCAGCCGTACCGGGACAGGGACCTACGAGCAGTACTTC	TRBJ2-7	few	TRBD1	TRBV4-1
CASSRGTDQETQYF	TGTGCCAGCAGCCGCGGGACGGATCAAGAGACCCAGTACTTC	TRBJ2-5	-	-	TRBV7-9
CASTPGGTGPQETQYF	TGTGCCAGCACCCCTGGGGGGACAGGGCCCCAAGAGACCCAGTACTTC	TRBJ2-5	-	TRBD1	TRBV9
CASSYSQGTNEQYF	TGCGCCAGCAGCTACTCACAGGGTACTAATGAGCAGTACTTC	TRBJ2-7	-	-	TRBV5-1
CASSETGEVTDTQYF	TGTGCCAGCAGCGAGACGGGTGAGGTCACAGATACGCAGTATTTT	TRBJ2-3	-	-	TRBV7-9
CASSPGQARTEAFF	TGTGCCAGCAGCCCCGGACAGGCGAGAACTGAAGCTTTCTTT	TRBJ1-1	-	TRBD1	TRBV5-4
CASSPQEAGGVDTF	TGTGCCAGCTCACCCCAAGAGGCTGGAGGCGTAGACACCTTC	TRBJ1-2	-	-	TRBV18
CASGPRTGHEKLFF	TGTGCCAGCGGCCCCCGGACAGGGCATGAAAAACTGTTTTTT	TRBJ1-4	-	TRBD1	TRBV7-9
CASSSILAGGYEQYF	TGCGCCAGCAGCTCAATACTAGCGGGAGGCTACGAGCAGTACTTC	TRBJ2-7	-	TRBD2	TRBV5-1
CASSFQTGELFF	TGTGCCAGCAGCTTCCAGACCGGGGAGCTGTTTTTT	TRBJ2-2	-	-	TRBV11-2
CSVQGGKGYNEQFF	TGCAGCGTTCAAGGGGGCAAAGGCTACAATGAGCAGTTCTTC	TRBJ2-1	-	TRBD1	TRBV29-1
CASSSGQVNTEAFF	TGTGCCAGTAGTTCGGGACAGGTGAACACTGAAGCTTTCTTT	TRBJ1-1	once	TRBD1	TRBV19
CASRQVAGNTIYF	TGTGCCAGTAGACAGGTGGCTGGAAACACCATATATTTT	TRBJ1-3	-	-	TRBV19
CASSIGQGRQETQYF	TGTGCCAGTAGTATCGGACAGGGGCGACAAGAGACCCAGTACTTC	TRBJ2-5	-	TRBD1	TRBV19
CASSETGSHTGELFF	TGCGCCAGCAGCGAGACAGGGTCCCACACCGGGGAGCTGTTTTTT	TRBJ2-2	-	TRBD1	TRBV5-1
CSVGTDQETQYF	TGCAGCGTCGGGACAGACCAAGAGACCCAGTACTTC	TRBJ2-5	-	TRBD1	TRBV29-1
CASSKYSPGQGGGSDTQYF	TGTGCCAGCAGCAAATACTCCCCCGGACAGGGAGGAGGTTCGGATACGCAGTATTTT	TRBJ2-3	-	-	TRBV21-1
CASSGGSNNEQFF	TGTGCCAGCAGCGGCGGGAGTAACAATGAGCAGTTCTTC	TRBJ2-1	-	TRBD2	TRBV11-3
CASSLGPGGAQETQYF	TGCGCCAGCAGCTTGGGTCCAGGGGGAGCTCAAGAGACCCAGTACTTC	TRBJ2-5	-	TRBD1	TRBV5-1
CASSPQGTGDSEAFF	TGTGCCAGCTCACCACAAGGGACAGGGGATAGTGAGGCTTTCTTT	TRBJ1-1	-	TRBD1	TRBV18
CAWGSGKVEQCF	TGTGCCTGGGGGTCGGGAAAGGTTGAGCAGTGCTTC	TRBJ2-7	-	-	TRBV30
CASSQEIRGWTDTQYF	TGCGCCAGCAGCCAAGAGATCAGGGGTTGGACAGATACGCAGTATTTT	TRBJ2-3	-	-	TRBV4-3
CASSLAGARTKNIQYF	TGTGCCAGCAGCTTGGCAGGGGCCCGTACCAAAAACATTCAGTACTTC	TRBJ2-4	few	-	TRBV5-6